These 17 T cell receptor beta chains originate from one sample sequenced in a study of cytomegalovirus exposure and HLA in healthy donors. PCR used 60 Vbeta primers and 13 Jbeta primers. The data were produced by immunoSEQ multiplex PCR, yet TCRdb's version contains in-frame clones alone and is incomplete. The top ten hold 6.3% of the sample, which has around 170,000 clones, roughly 80% seen once. The sequenced material came from PBMCs. These receptors were obtained from a middle-aged man in good health and CMV-seropositive.

The chain recombines TRBV30 with TRBJ1-5; D ambiguous. This CDR3 comprises 12 residues. CDR1 and CDR2 (germline): GTSNPN, SVGIG (reference sequence). Trimming cost V 4 bases and J 4 bases, with 8 bases left between them. The chain's CDR3 is CAWNWRNQPQHF. The CDR3 DNA sequence: TGTGCCTGGAATTGGAGAAATCAGCCCCAGCATTTT.

This clone has just one count. The chain has TRBV19 and TRBJ1-5; 7 nucleotides align to TRBD1. The CDR3 spans 14 residues. Trimming cost V 5 bases and J 8 bases; bases outside gene matches: 9. Germline CDR1 LNHDA, CDR2 SQIVND (reference sequence). The CDR3 loop reads CASSEQQGRKPQHF. The CDR3 DNA reads as TGTGCCAGTAGTGAGCAACAGGGGCGAAAGCCCCAGCATTTT.

The rearrangement links TRBV10-1 to TRBJ1-6; 7 nucleotides match TRBD1. Germline V CDR1 and CDR2: WNHNN, SYGVQD (reference sequence). V shed 3 bases, J shed 8 bases, and the junction held 4 bases outside the gene matches. CDR3 length: 14 amino acids. In DNA, the CDR3 is TGCGCCAGCAGTGACTACAGGGGACATTCACCCCTCCACTTT. Protein: CASSDYRGHSPLHF.

This chain connects TRBV28 to TRBJ1-3; no clear D gene. Germline CDR1 and CDR2: MDHEN and SYDVKM. The CDR3 totals 11 residues. V lost 10 bases and J 4 bases, leaving 8 bases between the germline ends. CDR3 amino acids: CATQAGNTIYF. CDR3 coding DNA: TGTGCCACCCAGGCCGGAAACACCATATATTTT.

J is TRBJ2-7 and V is TRBV28; 7 bases match TRBD1. From germline, CDR1 is MDHEN and CDR2 SYDVKM. V shed 8 bases, J shed 1 base, and the junction held 8 bases outside the gene matches. The CDR3 spans 14 residues. CDR3: CASPPSGGSYEQYF. CDR3 in DNA: TGTGCCAGCCCTCCATCAGGGGGTTCCTACGAGCAGTACTTC. The full variable domain, completed using reference TRBV28 and TRBJ2-7, is DVKVTQSSRYLVKRTGEKVFLECVQDMDHENMFWYRQDPGLGLRLIYFSYDVKMKEKGDIPEGYSVSREKKERFSLILESASTNQTSMYLCASPPSGGSYEQYFGPGTRLTVT.

The chain has TRBV12-1 and TRBJ1-1; the table assigns TRBD1, which was not confirmed against the DNA. TRBV12-1 has pseudogene status. This CDR3 region has 13 residues. The CDR3 is CASSLQGPTSAFF. DNA of the CDR3: TGTGCCAGCAGCTTACAGGGGCCGACCTCTGCTTTCTTT.

J is TRBJ2-2 and V is TRBV9; no reliable D call. The V end lost 0 bases, the J end lost 6 bases, and 6 bases lay between the germline ends. The CDR3 has 13 amino acids. In germline, CDR1 is SGDLS, CDR2 YYNGEE. The CDR3 protein is CASSVAISGELFF. Here the CDR3 DNA reads TGTGCCAGCAGCGTAGCCATTTCCGGGGAGCTGTTTTTT.

This chain uses TRBV30 with TRBJ1-5, with D tentatively TRBD1 (5 bases). The length of the CDR3 is 15 residues. V lost 0 bases and J lost 4, with 13 bases in between. Per germline, CDR1 GTSNPN and CDR2 SVGIG (reference sequence). CDR3 nucleotides: TGTGCCTGGAGTGTTCGCGGGACTGTAAATCAGCCCCAGCATTTT. It is translated as CAWSVRGTVNQPQHF.

The V call is TRBV4-2, the J call TRBJ2-7, with D possibly TRBD2 on 6 matching bases. The CDR3 has 15 amino acids. Germline V gene sequence: CDR1 LGHNA, CDR2 YNFKEQ. Trimming removed 2 bases at V and 6 bases at J, with 17 bases between. This CDR3 is CASSQLLEGIGEQYF. The CDR3 coding sequence is TGTGCCAGCAGCCAACTCTTGGAGGGTATCGGCGAGCAGTACTTC.

This chain uses TRBV6-1 with TRBJ1-2; D gene ambiguous. From germline, CDR1 is MNHNS and CDR2 SASEGT. V shed 1 base and J shed 4 bases, with 10 bases lying between them. The CDR3 is 14 residues long. CDR3: CASSEVDEAYGYTF. CDR3 nucleotides: TGTGCCAGCAGTGAAGTCGACGAGGCCTATGGCTACACCTTC.

The sample holds a few counts of this clone. V and J are TRBV5-4 and TRBJ1-2; 7 bases map to TRBD1. Germline-derived CDR1 and CDR2 are SGHNT and YYREEE (reference sequence). CDR3 length equals 13 residues. V lost 5 bases and J lost 0; bases outside the gene matches: 1. The CDR3 DNA sequence: TGTGCCAGCAGGGACAGGCCTAACTATGGCTACACCTTC. This translates into CASRDRPNYGYTF.

V and J are TRBV19 and TRBJ2-2; tentative D call: TRBD2 (6 bases). CDR3 length: 13 amino acids. The ends were cut back, 5 bases at V and 8 bases at J, with 12 bases in the middle. Per the germline V gene, CDR1 is LNHDA and CDR2 is SQIVND (reference sequence). The CDR3 DNA is TGTGCCAGTAGTGGCGGGGTTCGGGGGGAGCTGTTTTTT. Translating it yields CASSGGVRGELFF.

The chain uses TRBV7-4 and TRBJ1-5, with D possibly matching TRBD1 (6 bases). Germline values: CDR1 SGHVT, CDR2 SQSDAQ. The CDR3 runs to 14 residues. The V and J ends lost 2 bases and 6 bases respectively, with 11 bases between them. DNA for the CDR3: TGTGCCAGCAGCTTATGCAGGGGTATTCAGCCCCAGCATTTT. As protein: CASSLCRGIQPQHF.

The chain has TRBV6-5 and TRBJ2-1; TRBD1 matches 9 bases. There are 14 residues in the CDR3. CDR1 and CDR2 from the germline V gene are MNHEY and SVGAGI. Trimming cost V 2 bases and J 8 bases; bases outside gene matches: 4. The CDR3 is CASSYRDRDDEQFF. The CDR3 bases are TGTGCCAGCAGTTACCGGGACAGGGATGATGAGCAGTTCTTC.

The V gene is TRBV28, the J gene TRBJ2-3; maybe TRBD1 (6 bases). V was pared by 5 bases and J by 0 bases, with 15 bases between. Looked up from germline, CDR1 is MDHEN and CDR2 is SYDVKM. The CDR3 length is 16 residues. The CDR3 nucleotides read TGTGCCAGCAGTCGCTCGGGACAACACAGCACAGATACGCAGTATTTT. Its protein product is CASSRSGQHSTDTQYF.

V and J are TRBV7-8 and TRBJ2-1; 11 bases map to TRBD2. The length of the CDR3 is 14 residues. Germline-derived CDR1 and CDR2 are SGHVS and FQNEAQ. Losses at the gene ends were 5 bases for V and 12 bases for J; bases not matched to a gene: 9. The chain's CDR3 is CASSILAGAMGQFF. As DNA, the CDR3 is TGTGCCAGCAGCATACTAGCGGGGGCAATGGGGCAGTTCTTC.

CDR3 sequence reads: CASSFKDRDEQFF. The CDR3, as DNA: TGTGCCAGCAGTTTTAAGGACAGGGATGAGCAGTTCTTC. The chain recombines TRBV28 with TRBJ2-1; 8 bases map to TRBD1. Trimming cost V 3 bases and J 8 bases; bases outside gene matches: 3. CDR1 MDHEN and CDR2 SYDVKM come from the germline V gene. CDR3 length equals 13 residues.